This T cell receptor (beta chain) comes out of a study of tissue T cells after allogeneic stem cell transplantation. Noted time point: mouse harvest day 7 after allogeneic transplant. Mouse grafts combined 10^7 T-cell-depleted bone marrow cells with 10^6 splenic CD5+ T cells. This mouse GVHD model was MHC-mismatched B6 to BALB/c, profiled day 7 or 14. V lost 5 bases to trimming and J lost 1 base; unmatched junction nucleotides: 5. From germline, CDR1 is SNHLY and CDR2 FYNGKV (reference sequence). The CDR3 loop spans 15 amino acids. Survey-depth TCRbeta CDR3 sequencing reported V/J genes and productive frequencies. Clones were sequenced by immunoSEQ multiplex PCR, and TCRdb holds only the in-frame ones, with some missing. The repertoire holds roughly 8,700 clones, about 50% seen once, with roughly 7.1% in the top ten. General study results and limits: Alloreactivity or antigen specificity of tissue TCRs was not determined; some clones might be host cells.

A word on this clone: Its matching antigen is unknown. The gene names given are mouse names. The read ends 1 residue shy of where the CDR3 ends; the end is completed using the germline J gene.

The sample was gut tissue. The V and J genes are TRBV3 and TRBJ2-3; 8 nucleotides agree with TRBD2. This sequence originates from a female BALB/c mouse given C57BL/6 T cells with graft-versus-host disease after an allogeneic hematopoietic cell transplant. CDR3 sequence: CASSLGGARAETLYF. The CDR3 bases that were read are TGTGCCAGCAGCCTAGGGGGGGCGCGTGCAGAAACGCTGTAT.